This TCR beta chain came from a study of shared clonotypes between healthy human individuals. There were no recent acute infections or vaccinations among the donors, who were healthy HIV-negative adults. Replicate PCRs for unsorted PBMC used approximately 300 ng DNA (roughly 29,000 T cell genomes). How the authors handled the data: Owing to the provision of junction-only sequences devoid of quality scores by immunoSEQ, filtering differed. The table came from immunoSEQ multiplex PCR; TCRdb's copy has only in-frame clones and leaves some out. V, J and clone size reflect that table, while D and trimming were determined from the DNA. The sample shows some 470,000 clones, around 78% of them seen only once. Germline V lookup: CDR1 SEHNR, CDR2 FQNEAQ (reference sequence). This CDR3 region has 16 residues. V was pared by 0 bases and J by 1 base, with 10 bases between. This clone was seen more than once but under ten times. This CDR3 is also generated by other DNA sequences in the sample.

The receptor was isolated from a woman between 40 and 55 years old in good health. Some clones in this sample may be carry-over from other donors' samples. The specimen sequenced was PBMCs. J is TRBJ2-1 and V is TRBV7-9; tentative D call: TRBD2 (6 bases). The CDR3: CASSLALAGSYNEQFF. CDR3 bases: TGTGCCAGCAGCTTAGCGCTTGCGGGGTCCTACAATGAGCAGTTCTTC.